This T cell receptor (beta chain) derives from a study of identical twins. Each CDR3 protein gets one entry after TCRdb re-called the 5' RACE reads with MiXCR. The data contain about 890,000 distinct CDR3 sequences, 10% to 15% of them singletons. V trimming: 2 bases; J trimming: 3 bases; junction bases outside the gene matches: 5. This CDR3 has 15 residues. The germline V gene encodes CDR1 SGDLS and CDR2 YYNGEE. General observations from the study: Analyses of zero insertions could be partly confounded by invariant MAIT and iNKT cells. For out-of-frame beta sequences, excess twin sharing was weaker. Memory repertoires showed no such pattern, whereas abundant cord blood beta clonotypes carried fewer insertions.

This clonotype was seen repeatedly, ten times or more. What it binds is unknown. This sample was shared with a second study, whose subject was yellow fever vaccine responses in identical twins. That work adds: Among the twins, the vaccine T cell response reportedly seemed partly convergent and partly personalized.

Sequences were obtained from PBMCs. The receptor's source is a young woman in good health. The gene calls are TRBV9 and TRBJ2-1; 7 bases are a match to TRBD2. The CDR3 protein is CASSVESSGYNEQFF. The CDR3 DNA reads TGTGCCAGCAGCGTGGAGTCTAGCGGCTACAATGAGCAGTTCTTC.